The next 13 T cell receptor beta chains were all read from a single sample in a study of blood T cell repertoires in COVID-19. Some clones are missing from TCRdb's copy, which holds only in-frame ones; the method was immunoSEQ multiplex PCR. The repertoire has under 95,000 clones, more than 65% of them found once; the top ten carry over 8.5%. Sequencing input: peripheral blood. These receptor sequences come from a man aged 50 to 59 with acute or convalescent COVID-19.

This clone was observed once. The rearrangement uses TRBV5-5 and TRBJ1-5, with a possible D match to TRBD1 (6 bases). Germline values: CDR1 SGHKS, CDR2 YYEKEE (reference sequence). The CDR3 sequence is 15 residues long. Trimming left V 6 bases short and J 4 bases short, with 17 bases between. Written as DNA, the CDR3 is TGTGCCAGCAACGGGGGGGCTCTAGCAAATCAGCCCCAGCATTTT. Amino acid sequence: CASNGGALANQPQHF.

The chain carries TRBV9 and TRBJ1-2, with 11 bases lining up with TRBD1. The CDR3 has 15 residues. Germline-derived CDR1 and CDR2 are SGDLS and YYNGEE. Trimming at V came to 4 bases and at J to 4 bases, leaving 6 bases not matched to a gene. CDR3 protein: CASSTTGTGGYGYTF. The CDR3 nucleotides are TGTGCCAGCAGCACCACCGGGACAGGGGGCTATGGCTACACCTTC.

The J gene is TRBJ2-2, the V gene TRBV14; 11 bases are a match to TRBD1. J lost 7 bases, V lost 4 bases, and 8 bases had no gene match. Germline V gives CDR1 SGHDN, CDR2 FVKESK. The CDR3 has 16 amino acids. The CDR3 spells CASSRRGQGAGGELFF. The CDR3 nucleotides read TGTGCCAGCAGCCGCCGAGGACAGGGGGCTGGCGGGGAGCTGTTTTTT.

This chain uses TRBV30 with TRBJ1-2, with TRBD1 matching 7 bases. The germline CDR1 and CDR2 sequences are GTSNPN and SVGIG (reference sequence). V lost 3 bases and J lost 6; bases outside the gene matches: 10. CDR3 size: 14 residues. The CDR3 spells CAWSGGQGGDGYTF. The DNA of the CDR3 is TGTGCCTGGAGCGGGGGCCAAGGGGGCGATGGCTACACCTTC. Together with reference TRBV30 and TRBJ1-2, the CDR3 gives the full variable domain: SQTIHQWPATLVQPVGSPLSLECTVEGTSNPNLYWYRQAAGRGLQLLFYSVGIGQISSEVPQNLSASRPQDRQFILSSKKLLLSDSGFYLCAWSGGQGGDGYTFGSGTRLTVV.

The chain employs TRBV5-4 and TRBJ2-1; D uncertain. With 2 bases removed from V and 2 bases from J, the gap between germline ends came to 11 bases. Germline V lookup: CDR1 SGHNT, CDR2 YYREEE (reference sequence). The CDR3 has 15 amino acids. CDR3 in amino acids: CASSFGQATYNEQFF. The CDR3 nucleotides read TGTGCCAGCAGCTTTGGTCAGGCTACCTACAATGAGCAGTTCTTC.

V usage is TRBV28 and J usage is TRBJ1-2; TRBD1 matches 8 bases. The germline CDR1 and CDR2 sequences are MDHEN and SYDVKM. The CDR3 has 17 amino acids. Germline trimming cut 4 bases from V and 5 bases from J; bases unmatched to any gene: 15. The CDR3 DNA follows: TGTGCCAGCAGTTACTCAGGACAGGGAGGGACCAGTTATGGCTACACCTTC. Encoded protein: CASSYSGQGGTSYGYTF.

The CDR3 region is CASSPRRGGQAFF. The CDR3 DNA reads as TGTGCCAGCAGCCCACGCCGCGGGGGGCAAGCTTTCTTT. The chain has TRBV3-1 (or the pseudogene TRBV3-2) and TRBJ1-1, with D possibly matching TRBD1 (6 bases). V lost 4 bases, J lost 9 bases, and 15 bases lay in between. Per the germline V gene, CDR1 is LGHDT and CDR2 is YNNKEL (reference sequence). The CDR3 is made up of 13 amino acids.

This clone was seen a handful of times. The chain is built from TRBV5-6 and TRBJ1-6; 7 bases agree with TRBD1. Per germline, CDR1 SGHDT and CDR2 YYEEEE. The CDR3 covers 17 residues. V was clipped by 3 bases and J by 6 bases; unmatched bases: 12. The CDR3 DNA is TGTGCCAGCAGCTCATCACGGACAGGCAAGGCTAATTCACCCCTCCACTTT. Translation: CASSSSRTGKANSPLHF.

The chain has TRBV11-2 and TRBJ2-1, with 11 nucleotides matching TRBD2. V trimming: 2 bases; J trimming: 6 bases; junction bases outside the gene matches: 6. The CDR3 contains 16 residues. Germline loops: CDR1 SGHAT, CDR2 FQNNGV. The CDR3 here is CASSLWRLAGINEQFF. The DNA for the CDR3 is TGTGCCAGCAGCTTATGGCGACTAGCGGGGATCAATGAGCAGTTCTTC.

A note on this clone: Other nucleotide sequences in the sample specify the same CDR3. This chain connects TRBV5-1 to TRBJ2-2; 8 nucleotides match TRBD1. After removal of 4 bases from V and 2 bases from J, the junction contained 4 bases not matched to a gene. The CDR3 spans 15 residues. The germline V gene encodes CDR1 SGHRS and CDR2 YFSETQ. CDR3 coding DNA: TGCGCCAGCAGCCCCGGACAGGGAAACACCGGGGAGCTGTTTTTT. Translating gives CASSPGQGNTGELFF.

This sequence joins TRBV6-1 and TRBJ2-4; D may be TRBD2 (5 bases). Germline CDR1 MNHNS, CDR2 SASEGT. The V and J ends lost 2 bases and 0 bases respectively, with 20 bases between them. The CDR3 is made up of 19 amino acids. CDR3 residues: CASSELGGSVTLAKNIQYF. CDR3 nucleotide sequence: TGTGCCAGCAGTGAACTCGGCGGGTCCGTGACCCTAGCCAAAAACATTCAGTACTTC.

The J gene is TRBJ1-4, the V gene TRBV9, with D possibly TRBD1 on 5 matching bases. The CDR3 consists of 17 residues. CDR1 SGDLS and CDR2 YYNGEE come from the germline V gene. Trimming left V 0 bases short and J 4 bases short, with 16 bases between. CDR3 in amino acids: CASSVGRWGRDNEKLFF. CDR3 DNA: TGTGCCAGCAGCGTAGGCCGGTGGGGCAGAGATAATGAAAAACTGTTTTTT.

The rearrangement uses TRBV6-2 or TRBV6-3 and TRBJ1-2; D gene ambiguous. Germline loops: CDR1 MNHEY, CDR2 SVGEGT. V was clipped by 6 bases and J by 2 bases, with 10 bases between them. The CDR3 loop spans 13 amino acids. The CDR3 spells CASSLNLNYGYTF. The DNA of the CDR3 is TGTGCCAGCAGCCTCAATTTGAACTATGGCTACACCTTC.